This T cell receptor beta chain originates from a study of blood T cell repertoires in COVID-19. About the study: Samples taken during acute and convalescent COVID-19 were collected in the United States, Italy and Spain. Sources were T cells, B-cell-depleted T cells, or PBMCs; the material itself was cDNA or gDNA.

The authors' processing: Reference gene primers were amplified, and this amplification served to estimate nucleated cell counts. Here immunoSEQ multiplex PCR was the method, and the copy in TCRdb shows in-frame clones only, minus some. The DNA was the basis for D and trimming; V, J and clone size are from that table. This table has about 150,000 clones, about 89% appearing once. The sample consisted of peripheral blood. The TCR was taken from a man aged 50 to 60 with acute or convalescent COVID-19.

The CDR3 region is CASRTGYSGNTIYF. CDR3 nucleotide sequence: TGTGCCAGCAGAACAGGGTACTCTGGAAACACCATATATTTT. The chain is built from TRBV28 and TRBJ1-3, with TRBD1 as a possible D gene (6 bases). This CDR3 contains 14 residues. Germline V gene lookup returns CDR1 MDHEN and CDR2 SYDVKM. V lost 6 bases to trimming and J lost 0 bases, with 9 bases between them.